A single sample is the source of the 14 T cell receptor beta chains below, sequenced in a study of T cell repertoires and HLA-DP antigens. This table comes from immunoSEQ multiplex PCR, and its TCRdb copy is limited to in-frame clones, with some not included. The sample holds fewer than 75,000 clones, about four fifths seen once. No antigen has been assigned to these receptors. Sequencing was performed on CD4+ T cells from PBMCs. The receptors stem from a man between 60 and 75 years old in good health and CMV-seronegative.

CDR3 bases: TGCGCCAGCAGCCCCTTGGGGGGGGCTAGCACAGATACGCAGTATTTT. Translated: CASSPLGGASTDTQYF. The rearrangement links TRBV4-3 to TRBJ2-3; the D gene is possibly TRBD2 (7 bases). Trimming took off 4 bases at V and 0 bases at J, with 14 bases between the two ends. Looked up from germline, CDR1 is LGHNA and CDR2 is YSLEER. CDR3 length equals 16 residues.

This sequence joins TRBV6-5 and TRBJ2-7; 7 bases are a match to TRBD1. The CDR3 has 14 amino acids. Germline CDR1 and CDR2: MNHEY and SVGAGI. Germline trimming cut 6 bases from V and 2 bases from J; bases unmatched to any gene: 7. The CDR3 loop is CASSFYTGAYEQYF. The CDR3 coding sequence is TGTGCCAGCAGCTTCTATACAGGGGCCTACGAGCAGTACTTC.

The chain carries TRBV7-3 and TRBJ2-3; D call uncertain. The CDR3 covers 12 residues. The ends were cut back, 1 base at V and 6 bases at J, with 5 bases in the middle. CDR1 and CDR2 from the germline V gene are SGHTA and FQGTGA. The chain's CDR3 is CASSLMGDTQYF. In DNA, the CDR3 is TGTGCCAGCAGCTTAATGGGCGATACGCAGTATTTT.

This chain joins TRBV9 and TRBJ1-3, with 7 nucleotides matching TRBD1. With 3 bases clipped from V and 0 bases from J, the junction kept 6 bases outside the gene matches. This CDR3 has 16 amino acids. The V gene's germline CDR1 is SGDLS and CDR2 YYNGEE. This CDR3 is CASSERDRRSGNTIYF. CDR3 nucleotide sequence: TGTGCCAGCAGCGAGAGGGACAGACGCTCTGGAAACACCATATATTTT.

The V gene is TRBV5-6, the J gene TRBJ2-1; D uncertain. V was trimmed by 4 bases and J by 6 bases, leaving 14 bases between them. The CDR3 is 14 amino acids. The V gene's germline CDR1 is SGHDT and CDR2 YYEEEE. In nucleotides, the CDR3 is TGTGCCAGCAGCCCGGTCCAAGTCTCCAATGAGCAGTTCTTC. Its translation: CASSPVQVSNEQFF.

The J gene is TRBJ1-1, the V gene TRBV18; 9 bases are a match to TRBD1. Looked up from germline, CDR1 is KGHSH and CDR2 is LQKENI. V dropped 5 bases and J dropped 2; count of bases not matched to a gene: 6. The CDR3 has 15 amino acids. CDR3 residues: CASSIRTGENTEAFF. CDR3 bases: TGTGCCAGCTCAATCCGGACAGGGGAAAACACTGAAGCTTTCTTT.

This clone was counted once. V is TRBV7-8 and J is TRBJ2-5; 14 bases fit TRBD2. The CDR3 runs 15 residues. Germline CDR1 SGHVS, CDR2 FQNEAQ. The trim removed 5 bases at V and 4 bases at J, leaving 3 bases unmatched. CDR3 nucleotide sequence: TGTGCCAGCAGCAGGGGACTAGCGGGAGCAGAGACCCAGTACTTC. Protein sequence: CASSRGLAGAETQYF.

V and J are TRBV2 and TRBJ2-5; TRBD1 matches at 8 bases. Unmatched junction bases numbered 7, after V lost 5 bases and J lost 5 bases. CDR1 and CDR2 from the germline V gene are SNHLY and FYNNEI. CDR3 length: 14 residues. CDR3 sequence (DNA): TGTGCCAGCAGTTGGCAGGGGGCGGGGGAGACCCAGTACTTC. This translates into CASSWQGAGETQYF.

This chain connects TRBV7-2 to TRBJ2-1; D is perhaps TRBD2 (6 bases). This CDR3 contains 15 residues. Germline V CDR1 and CDR2: SGHTA, FQGNSA. The ends were cut back, 0 bases at V and 8 bases at J, with 14 bases in the middle. CDR3 sequence: CASSLARTTSDEQFF. CDR3 DNA sequence: TGTGCCAGCAGCTTAGCCCGGACTACAAGCGATGAGCAGTTCTTC.

This chain joins TRBV14 and TRBJ2-1, with 11 nucleotides matching TRBD1. V was pared by 4 bases and J by 8 bases, with 7 bases of the junction left unmatched. Germline CDR1 SGHDN, CDR2 FVKESK. The CDR3 runs to 15 residues. The CDR3 protein is CASSPRRTGGHEQFF. The CDR3 coding sequence is TGTGCCAGCAGCCCACGGCGGACAGGGGGCCATGAGCAGTTCTTC. Combining the CDR3 with reference TRBV14 and TRBJ2-1 gives the whole variable domain EAGVTQFPSHSVIEKGQTVTLRCDPISGHDNLYWYRRVMGKEIKFLLHFVKESKQDESGMPNNRFLAERTGGTYSTLKVQPAELEDSGVYFCASSPRRTGGHEQFFGPGTRLTVL.

This clone was counted between two and nine times. This chain uses TRBV6-5 with TRBJ1-2, with D tentatively TRBD1 (6 bases). From germline, CDR1 is MNHEY and CDR2 SVGAGI. The V and J ends lost 7 bases and 2 bases respectively, with 17 bases between them. This CDR3 is 15 amino acids long. CDR3 sequence: CASTQGKGGNYGYTF. As DNA, the CDR3 is TGTGCCAGCACCCAAGGGAAAGGGGGAAACTATGGCTACACCTTC.

The chain combines TRBV7-2 with TRBJ1-2; 7 nucleotides align to TRBD1. Per the germline V gene, CDR1 is SGHTA and CDR2 is FQGNSA. V lost 3 bases, J lost 2 bases, and 6 bases stayed unmatched. The CDR3 length is 15 residues. CDR3 bases: TGTGCCAGCAGCTTTACGACAGGGTCGAACTATGGCTACACCTTC. Translating gives CASSFTTGSNYGYTF. Filled out from reference TRBV7-2 and TRBJ1-2, the complete variable domain reads GAGVSQSPSNKVTEKGKDVELRCDPISGHTALYWYRQSLGQGLEFLIYFQGNSAPDKSGLPSDRFSAERTGGSVSTLTIQRTQQEDSAVYLCASSFTTGSNYGYTFGSGTRLTVV.

V is TRBV10-3 and J is TRBJ1-6; 9 nucleotides match TRBD1. J gave up 9 bases and V 4 bases, and 1 base lay outside the gene matches. Looked up from germline, CDR1 is ENHRY and CDR2 is SYGVKD. The CDR3 extends over 13 amino acids. The CDR3 sequence is CAISGQGGSPLHF. The CDR3 DNA is TGTGCCATCAGTGGACAGGGGGGTTCACCCCTCCACTTT.

This clone was counted a few times. The chain recombines TRBV4-1 with TRBJ2-3, with 11 bases lining up with TRBD2. The CDR3 loop spans 18 amino acids. The J segment lost 5 bases and the V segment lost 1 base, leaving 11 bases of the junction unmatched. Germline loops: CDR1 MGHRA, CDR2 YSYEKL. CDR3 in amino acids: CASSQAIAGGPFIDTQYF. Written as DNA, the CDR3 is TGCGCCAGCAGCCAAGCCATAGCGGGGGGGCCATTTATAGATACGCAGTATTTT.